This TCR beta chain emerged from a study of follicular helper T cells after annual influenza vaccination. About the study: Across the 2013-2014, 2014-2015 and 2015-2016 vaccination seasons, some subjects were resampled.

Time point specified: 2015-2016 season, pre-vaccination. CDR1 and CDR2 from the germline V gene are MNHEY and SMNVEV (reference sequence). Trimming cost V 5 bases and J 0 bases; bases outside gene matches: 4. CDR3 length: 16 residues. Measured with immunoSEQ multiplex PCR; TCRdb has only the in-frame clones, and not every one. The data contain some 2,100 clones, about 87% of them seen just once; the ten biggest clones take up about 2.7%. Sequenced material: CXCR5- memory CD4+ T cells sorted from blood, taken on the day of influenza vaccination. The sequence was collected from an adult who received the influenza vaccine. The rearrangement joins TRBV27 to TRBJ2-1; 10 positions match TRBD2. CDR3 sequence reads: CASSRLAGYSYNEQFF. In DNA, the CDR3 is TGTGCCAGCAGTCGACTAGCGGGTTACTCCTACAATGAGCAGTTCTTC.